This passage covers 30 T cell receptor beta chains from one sample sequenced in a study of T cell responses to AZD1222 COVID-19 vaccine. Some clones are missing from TCRdb's copy, which holds only in-frame ones; the method was immunoSEQ multiplex PCR. The table shows roughly 120,000 clones, with 87% occurring only once. Sequenced material: peripheral blood, taken on day 0 of AZD1222 vaccination. Receptor source: an adult in good health.

J is TRBJ2-7 and V is TRBV4-3; D not certain. From germline, CDR1 is LGHNA and CDR2 YSLEER. Trimming took 4 bases from V and 0 from J, leaving 10 bases between them. The CDR3 has 14 amino acids. Written as DNA, the CDR3 is TGCGCCAGCAGCCTACAGAGAAACTCCTACGAGCAGTACTTC. It encodes CASSLQRNSYEQYF.

The table lists this clone with a few counts. This chain joins TRBV6-5 and TRBJ2-5; 7 bases are a match to TRBD2. The CDR3 loop spans 15 amino acids. Germline-derived CDR1 and CDR2 are MNHEY and SVGAGI. J gave up 4 bases and V 0 bases, and 5 bases lay outside the gene matches. The CDR3 loop reads CASSYSAGEGETQYF. In DNA, the CDR3 is TGTGCCAGCAGTTACTCCGCGGGAGAGGGAGAGACCCAGTACTTC.

The chain combines TRBV28 with TRBJ2-2, with 8 bases aligning to TRBD1. CDR1 MDHEN and CDR2 SYDVKM come from the germline V gene. The CDR3 contains 14 residues. Trimming at V came to 5 bases and at J to 4 bases, leaving 3 bases not matched to a gene. DNA of the CDR3: TGTGCCAGCAGTGTACAGGGGGGCACCGGGGAGCTGTTTTTT. It specifies CASSVQGGTGELFF.

J is TRBJ1-2 and V is TRBV4-2; 7 bases line up with TRBD1. After removal of 2 bases from V and 7 bases from J, the junction contained 1 base not matched to a gene. The CDR3 runs 12 residues. The germline gives CDR1 LGHNA, CDR2 YNFKEQ. The CDR3 DNA follows: TGTGCCAGCAGCCAAAACAGGGGTGGCTACACCTTC. This sequence encodes CASSQNRGGYTF.

The chain combines TRBV7-2 with TRBJ1-1; D might be TRBD1 (6 bases). V lost 3 bases, J lost 11 bases, and 16 bases lay in between. The germline CDR1 and CDR2 sequences are SGHTA and FQGNSA. The CDR3 loop spans 13 amino acids. In DNA form, the CDR3 reads TGTGCCAGCAGCTTTACCAGGGGCGTTGAGGCTTTCTTT. Residues: CASSFTRGVEAFF. Based on the CDR3 plus reference TRBV7-2 and TRBJ1-1, the full variable domain is GAGVSQSPSNKVTEKGKDVELRCDPISGHTALYWYRQSLGQGLEFLIYFQGNSAPDKSGLPSDRFSAERTGGSVSTLTIQRTQQEDSAVYLCASSFTRGVEAFFGQGTRLTVV.

Remarks on this clone: This CDR3 is also generated by other DNA sequences in the sample. This chain links TRBV5-1 with TRBJ2-7, with 8 bases that match TRBD2. The CDR3 consists of 15 residues. CDR1 is SGHRS, CDR2 YFSETQ, per germline. Trimming took 0 bases from V and 4 from J; bases not matched to a gene: 6. CDR3 nucleotides: TGCGCCAGCAGCTTGGTTCCGGGACTAGGATACGAGCAGTACTTC. Translation gives CASSLVPGLGYEQYF. The full variable domain, in which reference TRBV5-1 and TRBJ2-7 provide the parts outside the CDR3, is KAGVTQTPRYLIKTRGQQVTLSCSPISGHRSVSWYQQTPGQGLQFLFEYFSETQRNKGNFPGRFSGRQFSNSRSEMNVSTLELGDSALYLCASSLVPGLGYEQYFGPGTRLTVT.

In this sample, this clone turned up once. This rearrangement joins TRBV15 to TRBJ2-1; D unclear. Looked up from germline, CDR1 is LNHNV and CDR2 is YYDKDF (reference sequence). This CDR3 has 14 residues. The V and J ends lost 2 bases and 1 base respectively, with 6 bases between them. CDR3 DNA: TGTGCCACCAGCAGAAGTAAATCCTACAATGAGCAGTTCTTC. This translates into CATSRSKSYNEQFF.

The rearrangement uses TRBV9 and TRBJ1-2, with 8 bases identical to TRBD1. Germline loops: CDR1 SGDLS, CDR2 YYNGEE. V trimming: 4 bases; J trimming: 8 bases; junction bases outside the gene matches: 10. The CDR3 spans 14 residues. This CDR3 is CASSSGTGQGGYTF. The CDR3 DNA reads TGTGCCAGCAGCTCCGGGACAGGACAAGGCGGCTACACCTTC.

The V call is TRBV5-1, the J call TRBJ2-7; weak D call: TRBD2 (5 bases). The CDR3 sequence is 15 residues long. The V end lost 6 bases, the J end lost 5 bases, and 21 bases lay between the germline ends. From germline, CDR1 is SGHRS and CDR2 YFSETQ. The CDR3 bases are TGCGCCAGCAACCTGAGCCCACCGGAGGACCACGAGCAGTACTTC. It is translated as CASNLSPPEDHEQYF.

The table lists this clone with a few counts. The CDR3 nucleotides are TGCGCCAGCAGCGCAAGTTTTGGGGAAACGCAGCCCCAGCATTTT. This codes for CASSASFGETQPQHF. V is TRBV4-1 and J is TRBJ1-5; unclear D gene. The CDR3 extends over 15 amino acids. V lost 5 bases and J lost 7, with 18 bases in between. Germline V lookup: CDR1 MGHRA, CDR2 YSYEKL.

A few counts support this clone. The chain employs TRBV7-6 and TRBJ2-1; 7 positions agree with TRBD1. V was clipped by 1 base and J by 6 bases; unmatched bases: 6. The germline CDR1 and CDR2 sequences are SGHVS and FNYEAQ. CDR3 size: 15 residues. The CDR3 region is CASSLGPDRSNEQFF. The DNA for the CDR3 is TGTGCCAGCAGCTTAGGTCCGGACAGGTCCAATGAGCAGTTCTTC. Full variable domain (remainder filled in from reference TRBV7-6 and TRBJ2-1): GAGVSQSPRYKVTKRGQDVALRCDPISGHVSLYWYRQALGQGPEFLTYFNYEAQQDKSGLPNDRFSAERPEGSISTLTIQRTEQRDSAMYRCASSLGPDRSNEQFFGPGTRLTVL.

The count of this clone is one. This rearrangement joins TRBV7-2 to TRBJ2-3; 7 bases are a match to TRBD1. The germline CDR1 and CDR2 sequences are SGHTA and FQGNSA. The CDR3 length is 15 residues. The V and J ends lost 0 bases and 3 bases, in that order; junction bases with no gene match: 3. For the CDR3, the DNA is TGTGCCAGCAGCTTAGCTGGGACAGCTACAGATACGCAGTATTTT. Translated: CASSLAGTATDTQYF. The full variable domain, rest sourced from reference TRBV7-2 and TRBJ2-3, is GAGVSQSPSNKVTEKGKDVELRCDPISGHTALYWYRQSLGQGLEFLIYFQGNSAPDKSGLPSDRFSAERTGGSVSTLTIQRTQQEDSAVYLCASSLAGTATDTQYFGPGTRLTVL.

This chain links TRBV6-1 with TRBJ2-7, with 9 bases fitting TRBD2. Losses at the gene ends were 0 bases for V and 8 bases for J; bases not matched to a gene: 8. This CDR3 spans 15 amino acids. CDR1 is MNHNS and CDR2 is SASEGT in the germline V gene. In nucleotides, the CDR3 is TGTGCCAGCAGTGAAGCGCCCCTAGCGGGGCGCAAGCAGTACTTC. It yields the protein CASSEAPLAGRKQYF.

The chain combines TRBV5-5 with TRBJ2-1; 8 nucleotides line up with TRBD2. V shed 2 bases, J shed 5 bases, and the junction held 12 bases outside the gene matches. This CDR3 is 17 amino acids long. Germline CDR1 reads SGHKS; CDR2 reads YYEKEE (reference sequence). CDR3 DNA sequence: TGTGCCAGCAGCTTCGTTTACAGCGGGAGCGGGCACAATGAGCAGTTCTTC. This encodes CASSFVYSGSGHNEQFF.

The chain employs TRBV3-1 (or the pseudogene TRBV3-2) and TRBJ1-4; 8 bases match TRBD1. Germline V gives CDR1 LGHDT, CDR2 YNNKEL (reference sequence). The CDR3 runs to 14 residues. J gave up 3 bases and V 4 bases, and 1 base lay outside the gene matches. As DNA, the CDR3 is TGTGCCAGCAGCCGGACAGGGTCTAATGAAAAACTGTTTTTT. Translation gives CASSRTGSNEKLFF.

This chain uses TRBV28 with TRBJ2-7; 9 bases are a match to TRBD1. J gave up 6 bases and V 5 bases, and 11 bases lay outside the gene matches. The V gene's germline CDR1 is MDHEN and CDR2 SYDVKM. The CDR3 spans 15 residues. The CDR3 loop is CASSETGTGYTEQYF. The DNA of the CDR3 is TGTGCCAGCAGTGAAACCGGGACAGGGTACACCGAGCAGTACTTC. The full variable domain, in which reference TRBV28 and TRBJ2-7 provide the parts outside the CDR3, is DVKVTQSSRYLVKRTGEKVFLECVQDMDHENMFWYRQDPGLGLRLIYFSYDVKMKEKGDIPEGYSVSREKKERFSLILESASTNQTSMYLCASSETGTGYTEQYFGPGTRLTVT.

V and J are TRBV27 and TRBJ2-5, with D perhaps matching TRBD2 (6 bases). Per the germline V gene, CDR1 is MNHEY and CDR2 is SMNVEV (reference sequence). The CDR3 runs to 13 residues. Trimming left V 2 bases short and J 4 bases short, with 8 bases between. The CDR3 bases are TGTGCCAGCAGTTTAATGGGGGGAGAGACCCAGTACTTC. Encoded protein: CASSLMGGETQYF.

The chain joins TRBV5-8 to TRBJ1-5, with TRBD1 as a possible D gene (6 bases). Germline lookup yields CDR1 SGHTS and CDR2 YDEGEE. Trimming removed 2 bases at V and 7 bases at J, with 13 bases between. The CDR3 runs to 14 residues. The CDR3 DNA reads TGTGCCAGCAGCTTAGGGTCAGGGGAACAGCCCCAGCATTTT. Its translation is CASSLGSGEQPQHF.

Remarks on this clone: The same CDR3 arises from other DNA sequences in this sample as well. The rearrangement joins TRBV18 to TRBJ1-1, with TRBD1 matching 8 bases. With 6 bases clipped from V and 1 base from J, the junction kept 1 base outside the gene matches. The CDR3 is made up of 13 amino acids. Germline V gene lookup returns CDR1 KGHSH and CDR2 LQKENI. As DNA, the CDR3 is TGTGCCAGCTCGGGACAGGCGAACACTGAAGCTTTCTTT. Protein: CASSGQANTEAFF.

This chain uses TRBV27 with TRBJ2-7; unclear D gene. Trimming pared 1 base from V and 3 bases from J, leaving 13 bases between. There are 15 residues in the CDR3. Germline V gene data show CDR1 as MNHEY and CDR2 as SMNVEV (reference sequence). CDR3 nucleotides: TGTGCCAGCAGTTTATATCCCGGACCCAGCTACGAGCAGTACTTC. It specifies CASSLYPGPSYEQYF.

This clone was seen only a few times. The rearrangement links TRBV7-2 to TRBJ2-1; D might be TRBD2 (6 bases). Germline CDR1 reads SGHTA; CDR2 reads FQGNSA. The CDR3 is 14 amino acids. Trimming removed 5 bases at V and 8 bases at J, with 16 bases between. CDR3 bases: TGTGCCAGCAGCCTCATCGTTAGCGGCCATGAGCAGTTCTTC. Translated, it gives CASSLIVSGHEQFF.

V is TRBV19 and J is TRBJ2-7; tentatively, D is TRBD1 (6 bases). Germline lookup yields CDR1 LNHDA and CDR2 SQIVND (reference sequence). V lost 4 bases and J lost 0, with 22 bases in between. This CDR3 region has 18 residues. CDR3 region: CASSTRGSAYLSSYEQYF. The CDR3, as DNA: TGTGCCAGTAGTACCAGGGGTAGCGCCTACTTGAGCTCCTACGAGCAGTACTTC.

The chain employs TRBV7-2 and TRBJ1-4; D is undetermined. The V gene's germline CDR1 is SGHTA and CDR2 FQGNSA. The CDR3 has 14 amino acids. Trimming took off 1 base at V and 4 bases at J, with 7 bases between the two ends. The CDR3 sequence is CASSLGRHNEKLFF. The CDR3 coding sequence is TGTGCCAGCAGCTTAGGACGACATAATGAAAAACTGTTTTTT.

The chain combines TRBV7-9 with TRBJ1-2; D is undetermined. CDR3 size: 16 residues. The germline V gene has CDR1 SEHNR and CDR2 FQNEAQ (reference sequence). Trimming left V 5 bases short and J 3 bases short, with 19 bases between. CDR3 region: CASSPVYKQNYYGYTF. As DNA, the CDR3 is TGTGCCAGCAGCCCAGTCTATAAACAGAATTACTATGGCTACACCTTC.

The J gene is TRBJ1-6, the V gene TRBV28, with D uncertain. The V end was cut by 8 bases, the J end by 8 bases, with 7 bases between. The CDR3 is 11 residues long. The germline gives CDR1 MDHEN, CDR2 SYDVKM. The CDR3 reads CASQLDSPLHF. Here the CDR3 DNA reads TGTGCCAGCCAGCTTGATTCACCCCTCCACTTT.

This clone was seen only once. This chain links TRBV7-2 with TRBJ1-2; D gene unclear. The CDR3 is 13 amino acids. CDR1 and CDR2 (germline): SGHTA, FQGNSA. Trimming removed 5 bases from V and 3 bases from J, with 10 bases in between. Here the CDR3 DNA reads TGTGCCAGCAGCGATACCCAGTACTATGGCTACACCTTC. Its protein is CASSDTQYYGYTF.

This chain connects TRBV29-1 to TRBJ2-3, with TRBD1 identical over 10 bases. The CDR3 covers 13 residues. Germline V gives CDR1 SQVTM, CDR2 ANQGSEA. Unmatched junction bases numbered 0, after V lost 6 bases and J lost 0 bases. The CDR3 sequence: CSVGQGSTDTQYF. The CDR3 nucleotides are TGCAGCGTGGGACAGGGGAGCACAGATACGCAGTATTTT.

This chain connects TRBV30 to TRBJ1-2; D unclear. The V gene lost 2 bases and the J gene lost 5 bases, with 6 bases spanning the gap. CDR1 GTSNPN and CDR2 SVGIG come from the germline V gene (reference sequence). The CDR3 has 11 amino acids. The CDR3 protein is CAWSQRYGYTF. The CDR3 DNA sequence: TGTGCCTGGAGTCAGAGATATGGCTACACCTTC. The full variable domain, its missing parts supplied by reference TRBV30 and TRBJ1-2, is SQTIHQWPATLVQPVGSPLSLECTVEGTSNPNLYWYRQAAGRGLQLLFYSVGIGQISSEVPQNLSASRPQDRQFILSSKKLLLSDSGFYLCAWSQRYGYTFGSGTRLTVV.

The genes are TRBV28 and TRBJ1-1, with D possibly matching TRBD1 (5 bases). The CDR3 covers 16 residues. Per germline, CDR1 MDHEN and CDR2 SYDVKM. V was cut by 4 bases and J by 0 bases, with 15 bases left in between. The CDR3 bases are TGTGCCAGCAGTTCTTTAACAGGAGGTATGAACACTGAAGCTTTCTTT. Amino acid sequence: CASSSLTGGMNTEAFF. Combining the CDR3 with reference TRBV28 and TRBJ1-1 gives the whole variable domain DVKVTQSSRYLVKRTGEKVFLECVQDMDHENMFWYRQDPGLGLRLIYFSYDVKMKEKGDIPEGYSVSREKKERFSLILESASTNQTSMYLCASSSLTGGMNTEAFFGQGTRLTVV.

This clone was seen just once. The chain has TRBV7-8 and TRBJ2-7, with no clear D. CDR1 is SGHVS and CDR2 is FQNEAQ in the germline V gene. The CDR3 covers 12 residues. V was pared by 5 bases and J by 4 bases, with 9 bases between. CDR3 bases: TGTGCCAGCAGCCCCCCATTGTACGAGCAGTACTTC. This codes for CASSPPLYEQYF.